The 17 T cell receptor beta chains reported below all come from one sample, sequenced in a study of T cells after yellow fever vaccination. TCRdb analysed the 5' RACE reads with MiXCR anew, one entry per CDR3 protein. Here the sample spans around 550,000 distinct CDR3 sequences, 15% to 20% being singletons. Sample: PBMCs, taken 15 days after the yellow fever booster vaccination. Receptors were obtained from a man younger than 45 who received the YFV17D yellow fever vaccine.

This clonotype came up a few times. The rearrangement links TRBV14 to TRBJ2-5; D perhaps matches TRBD1 (5 bases). The CDR3 extends over 14 amino acids. Germline V gene data show CDR1 as SGHDN and CDR2 as FVKESK. V was trimmed by 4 bases and J by 2 bases, leaving 11 bases between them. CDR3 bases: TGTGCCAGCAGCCGGCGACAGCTACAAGAGACCCAGTACTTC. This translates into CASSRRQLQETQYF.

This clonotype was detected a few times. The chain carries TRBV7-8 and TRBJ2-3; 8 nucleotides line up with TRBD2. CDR3 size: 14 residues. V dropped 11 bases and J dropped 1; count of bases not matched to a gene: 8. Germline CDR1 and CDR2: SGHVS and FQNEAQ. CDR3 in amino acids: CAVSLREGTDTQYF. In nucleotides, the CDR3 is TGTGCCGTTTCGTTGCGGGAGGGCACAGATACGCAGTATTTT.

V gene TRBV5-1 combines with J gene TRBJ2-3; tentatively, D is TRBD1 (5 bases). Trimming stripped 1 base from V and 3 bases from J, with 15 bases between. The CDR3 runs 16 residues. The V gene's germline CDR1 is SGHRS and CDR2 YFSETQ. The CDR3 here is CASSLTGNPGTDTQYF. In DNA, the CDR3 is TGCGCCAGCAGCTTGACAGGCAACCCCGGAACAGATACGCAGTATTTT.

There are a few counts of this clonotype. The V call is TRBV12-3 or TRBV12-4, the J call TRBJ2-4; 11 bases are a match to TRBD2. V lost 7 bases and J lost 6; bases outside the gene matches: 5. This CDR3 contains 14 residues. The CDR3 loop reads CASTHSGRGNIQYF. The CDR3 DNA is TGTGCCAGCACCCATAGCGGGAGGGGAAACATTCAGTACTTC.

This clonotype has just a few counts. This rearrangement joins TRBV4-3 to TRBJ2-5, with D unclear. This CDR3 contains 14 residues. V gave up 3 bases and J gave up 0 bases, with 8 bases separating them. Looked up from germline, CDR1 is LGHNA and CDR2 is YSLEER. The CDR3 DNA is TGCGCCAGCAGCCAGTCCACTAACCAAGAGACCCAGTACTTC. Translation gives CASSQSTNQETQYF.

This clonotype was recorded a few times. The chain joins TRBV7-8 to TRBJ2-3; D remains ambiguous. Trimming removed 7 bases from V and 9 bases from J, with 26 bases in between. Per the germline V gene, CDR1 is SGHVS and CDR2 is FQNEAQ. The CDR3 contains 16 residues. In nucleotides, the CDR3 is TGTGCCAGCACCCAGCCCCGACGGACCTCATCGGACACGCAGTATTTT. The encoded protein is CASTQPRRTSSDTQYF.

The rearrangement links TRBV12-5 to TRBJ2-2; no reliable D call. V lost 7 bases and J lost 5, with 20 bases in between. CDR1 and CDR2 (germline): LGHNT, FRNRAP. The CDR3 loop spans 16 amino acids. CDR3 sequence (DNA): TGTGCTAGTGCCATCTCAGGTCAGAACCGGACCGGGGAGCTGTTTTTT. This translates into CASAISGQNRTGELFF.

This clonotype was picked up one time. The chain combines TRBV6-2 or TRBV6-3 with TRBJ2-2; 13 nucleotides match TRBD2. Germline lookup yields CDR1 MNHEY and CDR2 SVGEGT. J lost 5 bases, V lost 5 bases, and 5 bases had no gene match. The CDR3 has 16 residues. CDR3 sequence (DNA): TGTGCCAGCAGTGGAAGACTAGCGGGAGGTACCGGGGAGCTGTTTTTT. This sequence encodes CASSGRLAGGTGELFF.

The chain uses TRBV29-1 and TRBJ2-1; 12 bases are a match to TRBD2. Trimming at V came to 4 bases and at J to 8 bases, leaving 9 bases not matched to a gene. The CDR3 has 15 residues. CDR1 and CDR2 (germline): SQVTM, ANQGSEA. CDR3 amino acids: CSVAPRLAGVDEQFF. The CDR3 DNA reads TGCAGCGTTGCCCCTAGACTAGCGGGAGTTGATGAGCAGTTCTTC.

The CDR3 here is CASSFGNRDFEQYF. CDR3 bases: TGTGCCAGCAGTTTTGGTAACAGGGATTTCGAGCAGTACTTC. The V and J genes are TRBV27 and TRBJ2-7, with TRBD1 as a possible D gene (6 bases). The V and J ends lost 3 bases and 6 bases respectively, with 15 bases between them. CDR3 size: 14 residues. CDR1 MNHEY and CDR2 SMNVEV come from the germline V gene (reference sequence).

The chain uses TRBV12-5 and TRBJ2-2; D gene uncertain. V was pared by 6 bases and J by 8 bases, with 13 bases between. CDR1 LGHNT and CDR2 FRNRAP come from the germline V gene. This CDR3 has 13 amino acids. The CDR3 coding sequence is TGTGCTAGTGGCCACCCAGGCCGGGGGGAGCTGTTTTTT. Its translation: CASGHPGRGELFF.

There are many counts of this clonotype. The chain couples TRBV12-3 or TRBV12-4 to TRBJ2-5; 8 bases match TRBD1. V shed 6 bases and J 5 bases; nucleotides not matched to a gene: 5. The CDR3 covers 13 residues. CDR3 DNA sequence: TGTGCCAGCAGGCCCAGGGGGCAGGAGACCCAGTACTTC. It encodes CASRPRGQETQYF.

The gene calls are TRBV4-1 and TRBJ2-1, with TRBD2 identical over 10 bases. V lost 0 bases to trimming and J lost 4 bases; unmatched junction nucleotides: 3. This CDR3 is 16 amino acids long. Per germline, CDR1 MGHRA and CDR2 YSYEKL. The CDR3 sequence is CASSQDLTSGYNEQFF. In DNA form, the CDR3 reads TGCGCCAGCAGCCAAGATCTGACTAGCGGGTACAATGAGCAGTTCTTC.

The chain joins TRBV9 to TRBJ2-7; the D is unclear. Germline loops: CDR1 SGDLS, CDR2 YYNGEE. The CDR3 sequence is 13 residues long. Trimming pared 0 bases from V and 5 bases from J, leaving 9 bases between. CDR3 amino acids: CASSVGGIHEQYF. The CDR3 region has the DNA TGTGCCAGCAGCGTAGGGGGAATCCACGAGCAGTACTTC.

At least ten counts were recorded for this clonotype. The J gene is TRBJ2-1, the V gene TRBV7-2, with D maybe TRBD2 (5 bases). Deletions cut 5 bases from V and 2 bases from J, with 10 bases between. Germline loops: CDR1 SGHTA, CDR2 FQGNSA. This CDR3 region has 14 residues. CDR3 sequence (DNA): TGTGCCAGCAGCGCCGGACTGCCCTACAATGAGCAGTTCTTC. Translation gives CASSAGLPYNEQFF.

The genes are TRBV29-1 and TRBJ2-2; TRBD1 matches at 7 bases. V was pared by 0 bases and J by 0 bases, with 4 bases of the junction left unmatched. Germline CDR1 reads SQVTM; CDR2 reads ANQGSEA. The CDR3 covers 16 residues. The CDR3 bases are TGCAGCGTTGAAGATTCGGGACAGCCGAACACCGGGGAGCTGTTTTTT. Its protein product is CSVEDSGQPNTGELFF.

This clonotype was seen a few times. V and J are TRBV27 and TRBJ1-1; 12 positions match TRBD1. Germline-derived CDR1 and CDR2 are MNHEY and SMNVEV (reference sequence). The CDR3 sequence is 16 residues long. V was clipped by 6 bases and J by 5 bases; unmatched bases: 10. The CDR3: CASRPGQGASKTEAFF. The DNA for the CDR3 is TGTGCCAGCAGACCGGGACAGGGGGCAAGTAAAACTGAAGCTTTCTTT.